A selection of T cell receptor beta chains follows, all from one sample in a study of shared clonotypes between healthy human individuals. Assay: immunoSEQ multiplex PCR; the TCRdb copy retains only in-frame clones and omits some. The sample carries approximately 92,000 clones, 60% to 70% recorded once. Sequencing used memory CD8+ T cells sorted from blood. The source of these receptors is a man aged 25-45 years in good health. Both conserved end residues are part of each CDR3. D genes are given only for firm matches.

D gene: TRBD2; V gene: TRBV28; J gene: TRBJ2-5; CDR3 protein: CATYPSGSGVAQYF
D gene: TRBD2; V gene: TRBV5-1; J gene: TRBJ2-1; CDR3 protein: CATKDASGGNEQFF
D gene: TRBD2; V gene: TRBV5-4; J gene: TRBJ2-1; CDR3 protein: CASRVGGEVRNEQFF
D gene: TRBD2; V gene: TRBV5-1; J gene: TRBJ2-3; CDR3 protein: CASSFLAGGTDTQYF
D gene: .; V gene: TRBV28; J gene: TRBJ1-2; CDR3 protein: CASAVIGTNYGYTF
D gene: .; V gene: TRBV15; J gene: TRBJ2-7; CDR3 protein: CATSKERGGFRNEQYF
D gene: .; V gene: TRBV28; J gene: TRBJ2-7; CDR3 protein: CASSFDYEQYF
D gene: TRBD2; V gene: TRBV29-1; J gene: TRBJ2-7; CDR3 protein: CSVGDRGRGVYEQYF
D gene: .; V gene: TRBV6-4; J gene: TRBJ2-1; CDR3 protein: CASSDGREHNEQFF
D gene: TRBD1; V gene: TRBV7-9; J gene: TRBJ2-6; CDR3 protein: CASSQDRGFISGANVLTF
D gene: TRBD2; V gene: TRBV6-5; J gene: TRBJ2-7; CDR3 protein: CASSSHAGDPYEQYF
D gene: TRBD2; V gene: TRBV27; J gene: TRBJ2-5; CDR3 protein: CASSLLGEGETQYF
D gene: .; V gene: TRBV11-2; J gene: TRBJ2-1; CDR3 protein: CASSRGYNEQFF
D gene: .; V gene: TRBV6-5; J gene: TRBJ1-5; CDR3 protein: CASSPGEGHQPQHF